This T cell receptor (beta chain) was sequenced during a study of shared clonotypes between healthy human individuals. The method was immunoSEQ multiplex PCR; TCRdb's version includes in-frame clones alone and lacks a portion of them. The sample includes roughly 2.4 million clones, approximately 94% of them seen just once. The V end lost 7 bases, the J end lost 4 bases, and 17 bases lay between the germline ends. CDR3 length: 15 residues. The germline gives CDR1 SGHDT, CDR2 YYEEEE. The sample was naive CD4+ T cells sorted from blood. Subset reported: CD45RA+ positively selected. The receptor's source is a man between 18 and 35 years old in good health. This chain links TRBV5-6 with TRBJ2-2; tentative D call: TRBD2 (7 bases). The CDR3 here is CASSWGGRGTGELFF. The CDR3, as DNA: TGTGCCAGCTCCTGGGGGGGGCGCGGCACCGGGGAGCTGTTTTTT. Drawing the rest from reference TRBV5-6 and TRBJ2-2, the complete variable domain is DAGVTQSPTHLIKTRGQQVTLRCSPKSGHDTVSWYQQALGQGPQFIFQYYEEEERQRGNFPDRFSGHQFPNYSSELNVNALLLGDSALYLCASSWGGRGTGELFFGEGSRLTVL.